This T cell receptor beta chain was captured in a study of cytomegalovirus exposure and HLA in healthy donors. The PCR employed 60 Vbeta primers together with 13 Jbeta primers. Repertoires were generated with immunoSEQ multiplex PCR, while TCRdb's copy carries only in-frame clones and drops some. The data show some 150,000 clones, with 79% seen just once and 5% to 6.5% held by the top ten. Study-level findings and limits: Indistinguishable V segments such as TRBV6-2 and TRBV6-3 were excluded.

V shed 5 bases and J 0 bases; nucleotides not matched to a gene: 4. The CDR3 is 16 residues long. The germline gives CDR1 LNHDA, CDR2 SQIVND (reference sequence). On this clone: What it binds is unknown.

The clonotype comes from a man aged 45-60 years in good health and CMV-seropositive. The chain carries TRBV19 and TRBJ2-3; 11 nucleotides align to TRBD2. The sequencing sample was made of PBMCs. The CDR3 DNA reads as TGTGCCAGTAGTGTGAGACTAGCGGGAAGCACAGATACGCAGTATTTT. This translates into CASSVRLAGSTDTQYF.